The rows below give T cell receptor beta chains drawn from one sample of a study of siplizumab effects on memory and regulatory T cells. The protocol was immunoSEQ multiplex PCR, while the TCRdb copy is restricted to in-frame clones and leaves out a portion. The repertoire holds just under 85,000 clones, with 87% as singletons. Sequenced sample: Tregs sorted from blood. The receptors originated from a human donor in good health. Each CDR3 is given with its conserved first and last residue. D genes are given only for firm matches. A clone size is listed for some rows: how often the clone was seen (once, few, many), or a class if it is expanded.

TRBV5-4	once	-	TRBJ2-4	CASRIQGWDIQYF	TGTGCCAGCAGGATACAGGGTTGGGACATTCAGTACTTC
TRBV11-1	many	-	TRBJ1-5	CASSVGFNQPQHF	TGTGCCAGCTCGGTGGGCTTCAATCAGCCCCAGCATTTT
TRBV7-7	-	-	TRBJ1-4	CASSFPSKQGNEKLFF	TGTGCCAGCAGCTTTCCCTCCAAACAGGGAAACGAAAAACTGTTTTTT
TRBV2	-	TRBD1	TRBJ2-5	CAIQQGGETQYF	TGTGCCATCCAACAGGGGGGAGAGACCCAGTACTTC
TRBV18	once	-	TRBJ2-3	CASSPLNTDTQYF	TGTGCCAGCTCACCACTTAACACAGATACGCAGTATTTT
TRBV19	-	-	TRBJ1-2	CASSIRAALSPYGYTF	TGTGCCAGTAGTATACGGGCAGCTCTTTCTCCCTATGGCTACACCTTC
TRBV7-9	-	TRBD1	TRBJ2-3	CASSRRDSQDTQYF	TGTGCCAGCAGCAGACGGGACAGTCAAGATACGCAGTATTTT
TRBV30	-	-	TRBJ1-5	CAWSMGADQPQHF	TGTGCCTGGAGTATGGGAGCGGATCAGCCCCAGCATTTT
TRBV13	-	-	TRBJ1-2	CASSPTGRRTDYGYTF	TGTGCCAGCAGCCCCACCGGGCGACGAACTGACTATGGCTACACCTTC
TRBV19	-	-	TRBJ1-1	CASSTLGGAREAFF	TGTGCCAGTAGTACCCTCGGGGGGGCGAGGGAAGCTTTCTTT
TRBV9	once	-	TRBJ1-4	CASSVTATNEKLFF	TGTGCCAGCAGCGTGACGGCAACTAATGAAAAACTGTTTTTT
TRBV4-3	-	-	TRBJ2-7	CASSPNGLDSHEQYF	TGCGCCAGCAGCCCAAACGGGCTAGACAGTCACGAGCAGTACTTC
TRBV5-4	few	-	TRBJ2-3	CASSLDGPSTDTQYF	TGTGCCAGCAGCTTGGATGGCCCTAGCACAGATACGCAGTATTTT
TRBV7-3	few	TRBD2	TRBJ2-1	CASSLSWASGGNEQFF	TGTGCCAGCAGCTTATCTTGGGCTAGCGGGGGAAACGAGCAGTTCTTC
TRBV28	-	-	TRBJ1-4	CASSSGGNEKLFF	TGTGCCAGCAGTTCCGGCGGGAATGAAAAACTGTTTTTT
TRBV6-5	-	-	TRBJ1-1	CASSSHQKTEAFF	TGTGCCAGCAGTTCGCACCAGAAAACTGAAGCTTTCTTT
TRBV6-1	-	-	TRBJ1-1	CASSGVHWTEAFF	TGTGCCAGCAGTGGCGTTCATTGGACTGAAGCTTTCTTT
TRBV6-5	-	-	TRBJ1-5	CASSLLAGQPQHF	TGTGCCAGCAGTCTATTGGCCGGACAGCCCCAGCATTTT